A selection of T cell receptor beta chains follows, all from one sample in a study of blood T cell repertoires in COVID-19. Assay used: immunoSEQ multiplex PCR; TCRdb lists only in-frame clones, some missing. The sample holds tens of thousands of clones; about 90% are singletons and the top ten take approximately 1.5%. Sequencing input: peripheral blood. The receptor set was obtained from a human donor with active COVID-19. The donor label of this sample is uncertain. CDR3s include the opening cysteine and the closing phenylalanine or tryptophan. Fields, in order: D gene, J gene, clone size, V gene, CDR3 DNA, CDR3 protein. The D gene is left open where the match is weak. Clone sizes are given selectively: once, few, many, or a class where the clone is expanded.

>TRBD1|TRBJ1-1|.|TRBV18
TGTGCCAGCTCACGATCGGGACAGTACACTGAAGCTTTCTTT
CASSRSGQYTEAFF
>.|TRBJ2-3|.|TRBV12-3/TRBV12-4
TGTGCCAGCAGTTTTCAGATAACAGATACGCAGTATTTT
CASSFQITDTQYF
>.|TRBJ2-3|once|TRBV24-1
TGTGCCACCAGTGTAGGCCAGGGTGTCACAGATACGCAGTATTTT
CATSVGQGVTDTQYF
>TRBD2|TRBJ2-5|.|TRBV7-9
TGTGCCAGCAGCTTACTAGCGGTCCAAGAGACCCAGTACTTC
CASSLLAVQETQYF
>.|TRBJ2-5|.|TRBV9
TGTGCCAGCTCCCCAGGCCAAGAGACCCAGTACTTC
CASSPGQETQYF
>.|TRBJ1-5|.|TRBV6-2/TRBV6-3
TGTGCCAGCAGTTACTCTGAGAGTACGCGGGTTCAGCCCCAGCATTTT
CASSYSESTRVQPQHF
>.|TRBJ1-1|.|TRBV7-9
TGTGCCAGCAGCTTAAGTTCTACAGGGACTGAAGCTTTCTTT
CASSLSSTGTEAFF
>.|TRBJ2-1|.|TRBV21-1
TGTGCCAGCAGCAAAGATAAGGGACTAGCGGGGAGGCCGGGTTCCAATGAGCAGTTCTTC
CASSKDKGLAGRPGSNEQFF
>TRBD2|TRBJ2-1|.|TRBV13
TGTGCCAGCAGCTTAGTAGTCGGGGGGGCGACTCATGAGCAGTTCTTC
CASSLVVGGATHEQFF
>.|TRBJ2-3|.|TRBV28
TGTGCCAGCAGTCCCTCTGGGGGGATTTACACAGATACGCAGTATTTT
CASSPSGGIYTDTQYF
>.|TRBJ1-1|.|TRBV6-2/TRBV6-3
TGTGCCAGCAGCCGAAACAGGAACACTGAAGCTTTCTTT
CASSRNRNTEAFF
>TRBD2|TRBJ2-3|once|TRBV5-1
TGCGCCAGCAGCTTCCTAGCGGGGGGAAGCACAGATACGCAGTATTTT
CASSFLAGGSTDTQYF